These 19 T cell receptor beta chains came from one sample sequenced in a study of a mutant IDH1 vaccine in newly diagnosed glioma. The data were produced by immunoSEQ multiplex PCR, yet TCRdb's version contains in-frame clones alone and is incomplete. The sample has 29,000 or so clones, 65% to 80% seen once; the top ten hold approximately 8%. These TCRs' antigens remain unknown. The time point denotes: week 35, safety follow-up. The content of each vaccine dose was 300 ug of mutant IDH1 20-mer peptide, and topical imiquimod accompanied it. The source material was PBMCs, sampled from a glioma patient whose treatment included an IDH1 peptide vaccine. The receptor source for this set is a man aged 45 to 65 with glioma.

In DNA form, the CDR3 reads TGTGCCAGCAGTGAACTAGCGGGGGGGCCAGATACGCAGTATTTT. Residues: CASSELAGGPDTQYF. V is TRBV6-1 and J is TRBJ2-3; TRBD2 agrees at 12 bases. After removal of 2 bases from V and 4 bases from J, the junction contained 1 base not matched to a gene. The CDR3 has 15 amino acids. Germline CDR1 and CDR2: MNHNS and SASEGT.

The V gene is TRBV4-1, the J gene TRBJ2-7; D may match TRBD1 or TRBD2 (7 bases each). Trimming took off 1 base at V and 4 bases at J, with 11 bases between the two ends. This CDR3 is built from 14 residues. Per the germline V gene, CDR1 is MGHRA and CDR2 is YSYEKL. The CDR3 DNA reads as TGCGCCAGCAGCCAAGTCAGGGGGGGGTACGAGCAGTACTTC. This translates into CASSQVRGGYEQYF.

The chain joins TRBV27 to TRBJ1-1; no firm D call. The CDR3 spans 14 residues. Trimming shortened V by 5 bases and J by 1 base, and 11 bases separated the two germline ends. Germline assignment: CDR1 MNHEY and CDR2 SMNVEV (reference sequence). The CDR3 region is CASSKSEGNTEAFF. For the CDR3, the DNA is TGTGCCAGCAGTAAATCGGAGGGGAACACTGAAGCTTTCTTT.

V usage is TRBV11-3 and J usage is TRBJ1-1, with D unresolved. Looked up from germline, CDR1 is SGHNT and CDR2 is YENEEA. V lost 3 bases, J lost 4 bases, and 6 bases lay in between. The CDR3 runs to 12 residues. Here the CDR3 reads CASSLVGTEAFF. CDR3 nucleotide sequence: TGTGCCAGCAGCTTGGTGGGCACTGAAGCTTTCTTT.

The chain has TRBV7-9 and TRBJ1-2, with TRBD1 matching over 9 bases. The CDR3 loop spans 16 amino acids. From germline, CDR1 is SEHNR and CDR2 FQNEAQ (reference sequence). Trimming cost V 2 bases and J 3 bases; bases outside gene matches: 7. CDR3 in DNA: TGTGCCAGCAGCTTAACCCGGACAGGGGACTACTATGGCTACACCTTC. Protein: CASSLTRTGDYYGYTF.

The chain recombines TRBV2 with TRBJ2-1; the match to TRBD2 covers 8 bases. The germline CDR1 and CDR2 sequences are SNHLY and FYNNEI. Trimming cost V 5 bases and J 6 bases; bases outside gene matches: 12. This CDR3 is built from 16 residues. The chain's CDR3 is CASSFPRGGRLNEQFF. The CDR3 DNA sequence: TGTGCCAGCAGTTTCCCTCGCGGGGGGAGGCTCAATGAGCAGTTCTTC.

This clone was recorded once. The chain carries TRBV2 and TRBJ1-1; TRBD1 matches 9 bases. With 7 bases clipped from V and 1 base from J, the junction kept 4 bases outside the gene matches. The CDR3 covers 14 residues. From germline, CDR1 is SNHLY and CDR2 FYNNEI. Here the CDR3 DNA reads TGTGCCAGCACCGGACAGGGGAAGAACACTGAAGCTTTCTTT. Protein sequence: CASTGQGKNTEAFF.

V usage is TRBV19 and J usage is TRBJ2-7; a weak D match, TRBD1 (6 bases). This CDR3 is built from 13 residues. V shed 9 bases and J shed 1 base, with 13 bases lying between them. Germline V CDR1 and CDR2: LNHDA, SQIVND (reference sequence). DNA for the CDR3: TGTGCCAGCCAGAGGGACAATTCCTACGAGCAGTACTTC. This encodes CASQRDNSYEQYF.

This clone showed up just a few times. This chain connects TRBV2 to TRBJ1-4; the match to TRBD1 covers 10 bases. Germline V CDR1 and CDR2: SNHLY, FYNNEI. The CDR3 consists of 14 residues. V shed 8 bases and J 11 bases; nucleotides not matched to a gene: 11. CDR3 sequence reads: CASSEGTGVRKLFF. Written as DNA, the CDR3 is TGTGCCAGCTCGGAGGGGACAGGGGTTCGGAAACTGTTTTTT. The whole variable domain, remainder taken from reference TRBV2 and TRBJ1-4, is EPEVTQTPSHQVTQMGQEVILRCVPISNHLYFYWYRQILGQKVEFLVSFYNNEISEKSEIFDDQFSVERPDGSNFTLKIRSTKLEDSAMYFCASSEGTGVRKLFFGSGTQLSVL.

This clone was found once. This chain connects TRBV27 to TRBJ1-3; D is ambiguous. Germline loops: CDR1 MNHEY, CDR2 SMNVEV (reference sequence). The CDR3 has 14 residues. V lost 3 bases to trimming and J lost 0 bases, with 6 bases between them. The CDR3 DNA reads as TGTGCCAGCAGTTTGGCCAGCTCTGGAAACACCATATATTTT. Protein product: CASSLASSGNTIYF.

The chain carries TRBV18 and TRBJ2-7, with 7 bases matching TRBD1. The V gene end was trimmed by 2 bases and the J gene end by 8 bases; junction bases not matched to a gene: 6. The CDR3 is 13 amino acids. Germline loops: CDR1 KGHSH, CDR2 LQKENI. CDR3 protein: CASSPETGPKQYF. The DNA of the CDR3 is TGTGCCAGCTCACCAGAGACAGGGCCGAAGCAGTACTTC.

The chain uses TRBV6-1 and TRBJ2-5; D is ambiguous. The V end lost 3 bases, the J end lost 1 base, and 9 bases lay between the germline ends. In germline, CDR1 is MNHNS, CDR2 SASEGT. The CDR3 spans 14 residues. The DNA for the CDR3 is TGTGCCAGCAGTGACTATAACTTCCAAGAGACCCAGTACTTC. Protein sequence: CASSDYNFQETQYF.

This clone came up once. This rearrangement joins TRBV7-2 to TRBJ2-2; D unclear. CDR1 and CDR2 (germline): SGHTA, FQGNSA. V shed 0 bases and J shed 7 bases, with 3 bases lying between them. The CDR3 has 12 residues. In DNA form, the CDR3 reads TGTGCCAGCAGCTTAGCGGTCGGGGAGCTGTTTTTT. This gives the protein CASSLAVGELFF.

The chain couples TRBV6-6 to TRBJ1-4; tentatively, D is TRBD1 (5 bases). V was cut by 6 bases and J by 7 bases, with 9 bases left in between. The CDR3 spans 12 residues. Germline CDR1 MNHNY, CDR2 SVGAGI (reference sequence). This CDR3 reads CASRPQGEKLFF. CDR3 in DNA: TGTGCCAGCAGGCCTCAGGGTGAAAAACTGTTTTTT.

V gene TRBV5-1 combines with J gene TRBJ2-3, with a tentative D call TRBD2 (6 bases). The CDR3 extends over 15 amino acids. The germline V gene encodes CDR1 SGHRS and CDR2 YFSETQ. V lost 4 bases and J lost 1, with 13 bases in between. The DNA of the CDR3 is TGCGCCAGCAGCGATAGCCTAGCGCGCACAGATACGCAGTATTTT. Translated: CASSDSLARTDTQYF.

The chain's CDR3 is CATSRDRGTGELFF. CDR3 DNA sequence: TGTGCCACTTCCCGGGACAGGGGCACCGGGGAGCTGTTTTTT. This chain uses TRBV5-5 with TRBJ2-2, with 10 bases aligning to TRBD1. The CDR3 runs 14 residues. Germline CDR1 and CDR2: SGHKS and YYEKEE (reference sequence). V lost 9 bases and J lost 4; bases outside the gene matches: 6.

This chain joins TRBV28 and TRBJ2-7, with TRBD1 matching 8 bases. CDR3 length: 15 amino acids. V gave up 3 bases and J gave up 2 bases; unmatched junction bases: 6. In germline, CDR1 is MDHEN, CDR2 SYDVKM. CDR3 residues: CASSFIGTGTYEQYF. The DNA of the CDR3 is TGTGCCAGCAGTTTTATTGGGACAGGCACCTACGAGCAGTACTTC.

The chain recombines TRBV2 with TRBJ2-7; possibly TRBD1 or TRBD2 for D (5 bases each). Trimming took 7 bases from V and 6 from J, leaving 16 bases between them. The CDR3 length is 13 residues. The V gene's germline CDR1 is SNHLY and CDR2 FYNNEI. CDR3 amino acids: CASTVEGLGEQYF. As DNA, the CDR3 is TGTGCCAGCACCGTCGAGGGGCTCGGCGAGCAGTACTTC.

The genes are TRBV6-1 and TRBJ1-5; possible D gene TRBD1, 5 bases. Germline CDR1 and CDR2: MNHNS and SASEGT. V lost 7 bases and J lost 3, with 10 bases in between. This CDR3 spans 13 amino acids. The CDR3 loop reads CASIGGLNQPQHF. The CDR3 DNA reads as TGTGCCAGCATCGGGGGTCTCAATCAGCCCCAGCATTTT.